This T cell receptor beta chain is drawn from a study of shared clonotypes between healthy human individuals. Assay: immunoSEQ multiplex PCR; the TCRdb copy retains only in-frame clones and omits some. The sample carries more than 500,000 clones, 90% to 97% recorded once. Study outcomes and limitations: Non-shared clonotypes showed lower generation probabilities than clonotypes common to all four donors. Donors were few, which limited the genetic and exposure-history diversity represented.

Germline-derived CDR1 and CDR2 are SEHNR and FQNEAQ (reference sequence). This CDR3 contains 12 residues. The V and J ends lost 5 bases and 3 bases respectively, with 7 bases between them. In regard to this clone: Its antigen remains unidentified.

The sample comprised naive CD4+ T cells sorted from blood. Subset meaning: CD45RA+ positively selected. The chain employs TRBV7-9 and TRBJ1-1; D gene uncertain. This TCR derives from a woman younger than 45 in good health. In DNA, the CDR3 is TGTGCCAGCAGCCCAATAGACACTGAAGCTTTCTTT. It specifies CASSPIDTEAFF.